These 17 T cell receptor beta chains were all obtained from the same sample, sequenced in a study of graft-versus-host responses after intestinal transplantation. These TCRs are of unknown antigen specificity. The data were produced by immunoSEQ multiplex PCR, yet TCRdb's version contains in-frame clones alone and is incomplete. In the table there are 80,000 to 100,000 clones, about 94% of which are singletons. This specimen was unstimulated CD4+ T cells sorted from spleen or lymph node cells, taken before intestinal transplant. The receptors here all came from a human donor who received an intestinal transplant.

This clone was recorded only once. The chain links TRBV10-3 to TRBJ2-5; tentatively, D is TRBD2 (6 bases). TRBJ2-7 matches the DNA end more closely, so the J call is doubtful. Germline-derived CDR1 and CDR2 are ENHRY and SYGVKD. The CDR3 consists of 15 residues. Here the CDR3 DNA reads TGTGCCATCAGTGATAATTACCGGGGGTCCTACGAGCAGTACTTC. Protein sequence: CAISDNYRGSYEQYF.

The chain combines TRBV10-1 with TRBJ2-1; a possible D gene is TRBD1 (6 bases). Per germline, CDR1 WNHNN and CDR2 SYGVQD (reference sequence). The CDR3 loop spans 17 amino acids. Trimming left V 6 bases short and J 7 bases short, with 25 bases between. CDR3 loop: CASRLNPGTPSMNEQFF. CDR3 DNA: TGCGCCAGCAGACTTAATCCCGGGACACCGTCTATGAATGAGCAGTTCTTC.

The V call is TRBV5-1, the J call TRBJ2-5; TRBD2 aligns across 11 bases. The CDR3 contains 16 residues. J lost 0 bases, V lost 2 bases, and 3 bases had no gene match. Germline V gene lookup returns CDR1 SGHRS and CDR2 YFSETQ. CDR3 nucleotides: TGCGCCAGCAGCTTACCTAGCGGGAGGTACCAAGAGACCCAGTACTTC. Its translation: CASSLPSGRYQETQYF.

This clone came up once. The chain uses TRBV5-1 and TRBJ2-3; 11 nucleotides match TRBD2. This CDR3 is 18 amino acids long. Looked up from germline, CDR1 is SGHRS and CDR2 is YFSETQ. The trim removed 4 bases at V and 3 bases at J, leaving 13 bases unmatched. In DNA form, the CDR3 reads TGCGCCAGCAGCGCAGGCGGGCTAGCGGGAGGATCAACAGATACGCAGTATTTT. It is translated as CASSAGGLAGGSTDTQYF.

The chain uses TRBV11-2 and TRBJ1-1; tentatively, D is TRBD1 (5 bases). Germline CDR1 is SGHAT and CDR2 is FQNNGV. The CDR3 consists of 15 residues. V lost 4 bases and J 4 bases, leaving 16 bases between the germline ends. The CDR3 DNA sequence: TGTGCCAGCAGCTCGTTGGGACGGGGGGGCACTGAAGCTTTCTTT. Amino acid sequence: CASSSLGRGGTEAFF.

The chain uses TRBV7-2 and TRBJ2-7; 9 positions agree with TRBD1. Unmatched junction bases numbered 5, after V lost 5 bases and J lost 3 bases. Germline V gene lookup returns CDR1 SGHTA and CDR2 FQGNSA. This CDR3 spans 14 amino acids. CDR3 DNA: TGTGCCAGCAGCCGGGACAGGGAAGGCTACGAGCAGTACTTC. Its translation: CASSRDREGYEQYF.

There are a few counts of this clone. The chain couples TRBV5-1 to TRBJ1-2; TRBD1 aligns across 12 bases. Germline assignment: CDR1 SGHRS and CDR2 YFSETQ. The V and J ends lost 1 base and 8 bases, in that order; junction bases with no gene match: 6. The CDR3 totals 15 residues. CDR3 amino acids: CASSLWGQGASGYTF. The CDR3 DNA reads as TGCGCCAGCAGCTTGTGGGGACAGGGGGCATCGGGCTACACCTTC.

This clone was recorded a few times. The gene calls are TRBV5-6 and TRBJ2-7; a weak D match, TRBD2 (6 bases). Per germline, CDR1 SGHDT and CDR2 YYEEEE. V was cut by 6 bases and J by 6 bases, with 16 bases left in between. CDR3 size: 13 residues. The CDR3 protein is CASKSPFGGEQYF. The CDR3 DNA is TGTGCCAGCAAGAGTCCCTTCGGGGGCGAGCAGTACTTC.

The chain couples TRBV6-5 to TRBJ1-1; D gene unclear. V was clipped by 0 bases and J by 1 base, with 9 bases between them. Germline V lookup: CDR1 MNHEY, CDR2 SVGAGI. The CDR3 length is 15 residues. Here the CDR3 reads CASSYSRWRNTEAFF. The CDR3 DNA reads as TGTGCCAGCAGTTACTCGAGGTGGAGGAACACTGAAGCTTTCTTT.

J is TRBJ1-2 and V is TRBV6-1, with D possibly matching TRBD1 (5 bases). This CDR3 is built from 14 residues. The ends were cut back, 6 bases at V and 7 bases at J, with 18 bases in the middle. Germline lookup yields CDR1 MNHNS and CDR2 SASEGT. This CDR3 is CASRTTRGTGGYTF. Written as DNA, the CDR3 is TGTGCCAGCAGGACGACAAGGGGCACGGGTGGCTACACCTTC.

This chain links TRBV27 with TRBJ2-7; a weak D match, TRBD1 (7 bases). The CDR3 has 16 residues. Trimming shortened V by 2 bases and J by 3 bases, and 17 bases separated the two germline ends. The germline gives CDR1 MNHEY, CDR2 SMNVEV (reference sequence). DNA of the CDR3: TGTGCCAGCAGTTTAATCGGCGGGACAGATTACTACGAGCAGTACTTC. As protein: CASSLIGGTDYYEQYF.

The genes are TRBV7-9 and TRBJ2-1; 11 bases fit TRBD2. In germline, CDR1 is SEHNR, CDR2 FQNEAQ (reference sequence). This CDR3 is built from 15 residues. The J segment lost 8 bases and the V segment lost 3 bases, leaving 6 bases of the junction unmatched. This chain's CDR3 is CASSFVAGGRDEQFF. CDR3 sequence (DNA): TGTGCCAGCAGCTTTGTAGCGGGGGGGCGGGATGAGCAGTTCTTC.

This clone occurred a few times. The gene calls are TRBV6-5 and TRBJ1-2, with D hard to call. This CDR3 is 12 amino acids long. V was pared by 6 bases and J by 8 bases, with 13 bases between. Germline CDR1 and CDR2: MNHEY and SVGAGI. In DNA, the CDR3 is TGTGCCAGCAGCAATCCGAAACGGGGCTACACCTTC. Encoded protein: CASSNPKRGYTF.

The chain is built from TRBV5-6 and TRBJ1-4; a weak D match, TRBD1 (6 bases). V dropped 0 bases and J dropped 3 bases, with 6 bases sitting between them. Looked up from germline, CDR1 is SGHDT and CDR2 is YYEEEE. The CDR3 is 14 amino acids. CDR3 protein: CASSLDRANEKLFF. CDR3 in DNA: TGTGCCAGCAGCTTGGACAGGGCTAATGAAAAACTGTTTTTT.

This rearrangement joins TRBV28 to TRBJ2-3; the match to TRBD2 covers 10 bases. The germline V gene has CDR1 MDHEN and CDR2 SYDVKM. The J segment lost 0 bases and the V segment lost 1 base, leaving 4 bases of the junction unmatched. The CDR3 is 17 residues long. The chain's CDR3 is CASSLLPSGSSTDTQYF. As DNA, the CDR3 is TGTGCCAGCAGTTTATTGCCTAGCGGGAGCAGCACAGATACGCAGTATTTT.

In this sample, this clone turned up once. The J gene is TRBJ1-2, the V gene TRBV6-4; D gene unclear. This CDR3 region has 12 residues. The V end lost 0 bases, the J end lost 9 bases, and 8 bases lay between the germline ends. Germline CDR1 MRHNA, CDR2 SNTAGT. This chain's CDR3 is CASSDSRRRYTF. CDR3 DNA: TGTGCCAGCAGTGACTCTAGGCGGCGCTACACCTTC.

The V call is TRBV7-2, the J call TRBJ2-7; D is perhaps TRBD1 (6 bases). Germline V gene data show CDR1 as SGHTA and CDR2 as FQGNSA. Trimming stripped 1 base from V and 0 bases from J, with 16 bases between. This CDR3 contains 17 residues. Here the CDR3 reads CASSLGDQGPHSYEQYF. For the CDR3, the DNA is TGTGCCAGCAGCTTAGGGGATCAGGGGCCTCACTCCTACGAGCAGTACTTC.